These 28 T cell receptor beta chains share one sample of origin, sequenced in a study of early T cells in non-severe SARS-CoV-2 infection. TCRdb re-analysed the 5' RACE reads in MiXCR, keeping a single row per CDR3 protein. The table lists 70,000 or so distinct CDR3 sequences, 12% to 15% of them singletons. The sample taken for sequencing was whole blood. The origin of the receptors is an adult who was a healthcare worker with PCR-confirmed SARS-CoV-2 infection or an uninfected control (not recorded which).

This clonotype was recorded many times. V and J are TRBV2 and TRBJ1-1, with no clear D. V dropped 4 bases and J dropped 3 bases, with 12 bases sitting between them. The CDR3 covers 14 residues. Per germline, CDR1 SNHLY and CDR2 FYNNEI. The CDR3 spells CASSGGWTDTEAFF. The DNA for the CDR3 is TGTGCCAGCAGTGGAGGGTGGACCGACACTGAAGCTTTCTTT.

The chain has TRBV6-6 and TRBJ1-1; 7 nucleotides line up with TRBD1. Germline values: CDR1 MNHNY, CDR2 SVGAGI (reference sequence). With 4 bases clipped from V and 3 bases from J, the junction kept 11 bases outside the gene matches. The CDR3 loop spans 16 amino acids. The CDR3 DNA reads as TGTGCCAGCAGTTCCCCCGGACAGGTTGGATACACTGAAGCTTTCTTT. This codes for CASSSPGQVGYTEAFF.

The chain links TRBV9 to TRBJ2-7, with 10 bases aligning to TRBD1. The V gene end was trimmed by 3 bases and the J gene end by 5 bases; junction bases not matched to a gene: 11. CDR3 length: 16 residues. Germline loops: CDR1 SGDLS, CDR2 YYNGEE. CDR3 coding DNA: TGTGCCAGCAGCGCATCCGGGACAGGGGTTTCCCACGAGCAGTACTTC. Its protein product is CASSASGTGVSHEQYF.

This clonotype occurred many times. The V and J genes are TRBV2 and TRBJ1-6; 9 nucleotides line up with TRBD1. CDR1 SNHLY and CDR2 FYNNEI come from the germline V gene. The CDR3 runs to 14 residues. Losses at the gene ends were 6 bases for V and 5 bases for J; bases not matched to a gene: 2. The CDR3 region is CASRRQGDNSPLHF. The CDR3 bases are TGTGCCAGCAGGCGACAGGGGGATAATTCACCCCTCCACTTT.

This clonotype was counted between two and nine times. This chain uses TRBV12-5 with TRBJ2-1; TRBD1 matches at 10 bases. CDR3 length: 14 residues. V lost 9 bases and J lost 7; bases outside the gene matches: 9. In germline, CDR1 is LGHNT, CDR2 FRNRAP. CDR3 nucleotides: TGTGCTAGCCAAGACAGGGGGCAAAGGAATGAGCAGTTCTTC. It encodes CASQDRGQRNEQFF.

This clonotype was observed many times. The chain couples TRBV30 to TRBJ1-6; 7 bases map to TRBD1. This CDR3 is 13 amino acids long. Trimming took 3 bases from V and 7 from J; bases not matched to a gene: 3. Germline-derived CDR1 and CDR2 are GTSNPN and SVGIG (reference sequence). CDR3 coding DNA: TGTGCCTGGAGCAGGGGGGGAAATTCACCCCTCCACTTT. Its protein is CAWSRGGNSPLHF.

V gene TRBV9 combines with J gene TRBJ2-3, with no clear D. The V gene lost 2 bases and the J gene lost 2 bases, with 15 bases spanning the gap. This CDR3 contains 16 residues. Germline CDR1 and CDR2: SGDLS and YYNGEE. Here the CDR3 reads CASSVLGTPITDTQYF. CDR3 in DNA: TGTGCCAGCAGCGTCCTGGGAACCCCCATCACAGATACGCAGTATTTT.

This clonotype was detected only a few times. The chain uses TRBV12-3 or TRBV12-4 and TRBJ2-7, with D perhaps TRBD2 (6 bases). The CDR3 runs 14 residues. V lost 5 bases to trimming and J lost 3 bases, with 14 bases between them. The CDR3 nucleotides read TGTGCCAGCAGTCCTCCATGGGGGGACTACGAGCAGTACTTC. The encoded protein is CASSPPWGDYEQYF.

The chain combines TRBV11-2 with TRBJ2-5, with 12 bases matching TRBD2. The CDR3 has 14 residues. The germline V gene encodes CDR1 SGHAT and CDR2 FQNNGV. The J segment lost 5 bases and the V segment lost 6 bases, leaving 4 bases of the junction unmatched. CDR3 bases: TGTGCCAGCAGACTAGCGGGAGGCTCGGAGACCCAGTACTTC. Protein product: CASRLAGGSETQYF.

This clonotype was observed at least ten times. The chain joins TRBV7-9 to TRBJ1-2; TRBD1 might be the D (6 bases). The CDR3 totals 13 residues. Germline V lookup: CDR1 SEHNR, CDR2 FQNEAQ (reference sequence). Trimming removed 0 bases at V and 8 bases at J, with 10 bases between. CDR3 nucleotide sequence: TGTGCCAGCAGCTTAGCACAGGGATGGGGCTACACCTTC. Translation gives CASSLAQGWGYTF.

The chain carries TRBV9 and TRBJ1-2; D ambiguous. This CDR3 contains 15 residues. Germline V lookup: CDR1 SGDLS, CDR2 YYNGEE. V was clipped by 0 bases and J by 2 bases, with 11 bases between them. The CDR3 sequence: CASSVGPTLNYGYTF. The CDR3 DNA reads TGTGCCAGCAGCGTAGGACCGACACTCAACTATGGCTACACCTTC.

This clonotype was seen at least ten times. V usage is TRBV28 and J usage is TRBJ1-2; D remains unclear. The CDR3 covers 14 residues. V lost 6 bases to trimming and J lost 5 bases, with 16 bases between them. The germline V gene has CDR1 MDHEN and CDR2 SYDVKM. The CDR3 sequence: CASSRLGYGYGYTF. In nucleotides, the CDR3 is TGTGCCAGCAGCAGACTGGGGTATGGGTATGGCTACACCTTC.

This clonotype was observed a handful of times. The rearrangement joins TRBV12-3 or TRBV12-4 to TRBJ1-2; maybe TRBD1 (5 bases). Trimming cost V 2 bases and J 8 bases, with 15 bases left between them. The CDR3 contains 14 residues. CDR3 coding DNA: TGTGCCAGCAGTTTATCCCGGACAATAGGAGGCTACACCTTC. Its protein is CASSLSRTIGGYTF.

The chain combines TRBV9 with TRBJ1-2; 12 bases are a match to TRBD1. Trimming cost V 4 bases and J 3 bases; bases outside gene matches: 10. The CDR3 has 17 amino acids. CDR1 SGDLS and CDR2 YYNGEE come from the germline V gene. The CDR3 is CASSPAGTGGYYYGYTF. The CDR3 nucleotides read TGTGCCAGCAGCCCCGCCGGGACAGGGGGCTATTACTATGGCTACACCTTC.

The CDR3 region is CASSYAGPGVHGYTF. DNA of the CDR3: TGTGCCAGCAGTTACGCGGGGCCCGGCGTACATGGCTACACCTTC. This rearrangement joins TRBV6-2 or TRBV6-3 to TRBJ1-2; a possible D gene is TRBD1 (5 bases). This CDR3 contains 15 residues. The germline V gene has CDR1 MNHEY and CDR2 SVGEGT. The V end was cut by 2 bases, the J end by 6 bases, with 16 bases between.

The CDR3 is CASSQRGSNTEAFF. The CDR3 DNA reads TGTGCCAGCAGCCAGAGAGGGTCGAACACTGAAGCTTTCTTT. The chain is built from TRBV6-5 and TRBJ1-1; no clear D gene. The CDR3 is made up of 14 amino acids. V gave up 6 bases and J gave up 1 base, with 12 bases separating them. CDR1 MNHEY and CDR2 SVGAGI come from the germline V gene.

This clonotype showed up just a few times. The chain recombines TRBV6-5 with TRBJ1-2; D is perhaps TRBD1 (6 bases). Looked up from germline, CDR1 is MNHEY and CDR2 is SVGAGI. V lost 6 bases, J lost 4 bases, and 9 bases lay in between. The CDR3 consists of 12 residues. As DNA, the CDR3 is TGTGCCAGCAGAGGGACAACCTATGGCTACACCTTC. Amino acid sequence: CASRGTTYGYTF.

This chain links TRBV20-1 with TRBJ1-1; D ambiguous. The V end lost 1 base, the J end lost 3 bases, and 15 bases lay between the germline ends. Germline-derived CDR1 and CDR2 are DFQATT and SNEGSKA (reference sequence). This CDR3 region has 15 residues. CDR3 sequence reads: CSARGEAGRDTEAFF. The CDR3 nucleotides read TGCAGTGCTAGAGGAGAAGCAGGCAGAGACACTGAAGCTTTCTTT.

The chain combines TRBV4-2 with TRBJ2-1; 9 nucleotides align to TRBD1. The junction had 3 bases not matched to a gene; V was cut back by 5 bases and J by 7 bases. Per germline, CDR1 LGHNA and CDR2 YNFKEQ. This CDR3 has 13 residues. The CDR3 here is CASSVDRGNEQFF. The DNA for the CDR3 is TGTGCCAGCAGCGTCGACAGGGGGAATGAGCAGTTCTTC.

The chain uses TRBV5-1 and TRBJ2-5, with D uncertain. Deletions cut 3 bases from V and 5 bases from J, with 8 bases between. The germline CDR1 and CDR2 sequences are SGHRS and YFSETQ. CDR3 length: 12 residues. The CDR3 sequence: CASSSKRETQYF. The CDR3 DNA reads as TGCGCCAGCAGCTCCAAACGTGAGACCCAGTACTTC.

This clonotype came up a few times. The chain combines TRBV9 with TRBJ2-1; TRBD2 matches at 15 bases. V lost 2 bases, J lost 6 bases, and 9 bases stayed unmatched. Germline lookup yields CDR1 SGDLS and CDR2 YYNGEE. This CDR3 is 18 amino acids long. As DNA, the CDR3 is TGTGCCAGCAGCGTCTTCAGCCAGGGACTAGCGGGGGGCAATGAGCAGTTCTTC. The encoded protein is CASSVFSQGLAGGNEQFF.

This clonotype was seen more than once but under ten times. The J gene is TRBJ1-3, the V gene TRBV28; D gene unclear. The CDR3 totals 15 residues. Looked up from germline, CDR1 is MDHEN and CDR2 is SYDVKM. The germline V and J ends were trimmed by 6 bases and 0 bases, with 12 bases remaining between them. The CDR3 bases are TGTGCCAGCAGACCTTCGGGCCACTCTGGAAACACCATATATTTT. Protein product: CASRPSGHSGNTIYF.

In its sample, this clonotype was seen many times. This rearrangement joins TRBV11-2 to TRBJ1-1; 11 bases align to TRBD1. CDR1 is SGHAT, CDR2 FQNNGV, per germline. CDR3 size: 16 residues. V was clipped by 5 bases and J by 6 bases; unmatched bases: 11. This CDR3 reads CASSPDRGQWGSEAFF. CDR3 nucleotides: TGTGCCAGCAGCCCGGACAGGGGGCAATGGGGCTCTGAAGCTTTCTTT.

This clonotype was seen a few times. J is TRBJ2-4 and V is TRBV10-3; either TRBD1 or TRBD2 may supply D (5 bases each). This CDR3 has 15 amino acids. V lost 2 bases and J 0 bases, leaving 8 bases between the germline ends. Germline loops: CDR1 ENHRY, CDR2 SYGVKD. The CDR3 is CAISEGGGAKNIQYF. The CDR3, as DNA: TGTGCCATCAGTGAGGGTGGGGGAGCCAAAAACATTCAGTACTTC.

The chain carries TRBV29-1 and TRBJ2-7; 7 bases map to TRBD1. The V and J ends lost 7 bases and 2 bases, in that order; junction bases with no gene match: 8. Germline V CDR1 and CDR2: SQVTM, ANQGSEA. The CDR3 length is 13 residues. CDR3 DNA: TGCAGCGCAACCGGGACAGATCCCTACGAGCAGTACTTC. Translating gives CSATGTDPYEQYF.

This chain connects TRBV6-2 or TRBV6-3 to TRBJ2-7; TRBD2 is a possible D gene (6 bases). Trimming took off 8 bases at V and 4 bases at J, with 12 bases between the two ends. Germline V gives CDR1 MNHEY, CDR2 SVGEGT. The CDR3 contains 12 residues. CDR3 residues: CASAVGGYEQYF. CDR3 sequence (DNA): TGTGCCAGCGCAGTCGGGGGTTACGAGCAGTACTTC.

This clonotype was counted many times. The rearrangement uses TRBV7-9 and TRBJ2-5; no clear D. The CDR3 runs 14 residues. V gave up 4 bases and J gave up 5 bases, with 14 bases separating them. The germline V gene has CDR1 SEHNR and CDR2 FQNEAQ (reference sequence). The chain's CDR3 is CASSSPGRAETQYF. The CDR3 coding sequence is TGTGCCAGCAGCTCCCCAGGACGGGCGGAGACCCAGTACTTC.

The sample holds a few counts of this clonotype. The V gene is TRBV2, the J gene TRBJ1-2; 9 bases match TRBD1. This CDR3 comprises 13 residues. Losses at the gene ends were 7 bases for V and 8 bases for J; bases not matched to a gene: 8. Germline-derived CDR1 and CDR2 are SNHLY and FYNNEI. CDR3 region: CASIIQGAEGYTF. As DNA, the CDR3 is TGTGCCAGCATTATACAGGGGGCTGAGGGCTACACCTTC. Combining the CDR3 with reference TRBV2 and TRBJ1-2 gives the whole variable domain EPEVTQTPSHQVTQMGQEVILRCVPISNHLYFYWYRQILGQKVEFLVSFYNNEISEKSEIFDDQFSVERPDGSNFTLKIRSTKLEDSAMYFCASIIQGAEGYTFGSGTRLTVV.